Given below is one T cell receptor (beta chain) in context. The sample is drawn from a study of cytomegalovirus exposure and HLA in healthy donors. 60 Vbeta and 13 Jbeta primers were used in PCR. This table comes from immunoSEQ multiplex PCR, and its TCRdb copy is limited to in-frame clones, with some not included. The data contain tens of thousands of clones, 70% to 80% of them singletons. CDR1 and CDR2 (germline): SGDLS, YYNGEE. There are 13 residues in the CDR3. Losses at the gene ends were 0 bases for V and 6 bases for J; bases not matched to a gene: 0. The clonotype originates from a female donor in good health and CMV-seronegative. Specimen: PBMCs. The rearrangement joins TRBV9 to TRBJ2-1; TRBD2 matches 7 bases. Here the CDR3 reads CASSVGEGNEQFF. CDR3 bases: TGTGCCAGCAGCGTAGGGGAGGGCAATGAGCAGTTCTTC.